One sample yielded the 23 T cell receptor beta chains listed below, sequenced in a study of shared clonotypes between healthy human individuals. Produced via immunoSEQ multiplex PCR; TCRdb's table is partial and in-frame only. There are approximately 2.5 million clones in the sample; more than 90% occur only once, and 0.13% to 0.15% lies in the top ten. The sample was naive CD4+ T cells sorted from blood. The subset denotes: CD45RA+ positively selected. The receptors here all came from a man aged 18 to 29 in good health.

This clone appeared a few times. The chain recombines TRBV21-1 with TRBJ1-1; whether TRBD1, the table's D call, matches the DNA was not checked. TRBV21-1 is annotated as a pseudogene. The CDR3 runs 14 residues. This chain's CDR3 is CASNRVEEGVEAFF. CDR3 sequence (DNA): TGTGCCAGCAATCGAGTGGAAGAAGGGGTTGAAGCTTTCTTT.

The chain employs TRBV4-2 and TRBJ2-3, with no clear D. The V gene lost 0 bases and the J gene lost 2 bases, with 9 bases spanning the gap. The CDR3 has 15 residues. The germline V gene has CDR1 LGHNA and CDR2 YNFKEQ. CDR3 protein: CASSQDITSTDTQYF. The CDR3 nucleotides read TGTGCCAGCAGCCAAGATATAACCTCCACAGATACGCAGTATTTT.

The CDR3 loop reads CASSVLAGTEQFF. The CDR3 region has the DNA TGTGCCAGCAGTGTCCTAGCGGGGACTGAGCAGTTCTTC. The chain links TRBV6-1 to TRBJ2-1, with TRBD2 matching 9 bases. V was pared by 4 bases and J by 9 bases, with 4 bases of the junction left unmatched. CDR1 MNHNS and CDR2 SASEGT come from the germline V gene. The CDR3 totals 13 residues.

As concerns this clone: Germline is not matched at one junction end, which may reflect a read error. The J gene is TRBJ2-7, the V gene TRBV19; D may be TRBD1 (6 bases). CDR1 LNHDA and CDR2 SQIVND come from the germline V gene (reference sequence). This CDR3 spans 10 amino acids. CDR3 sequence reads: CASGGDRREF. The CDR3 nucleotides are TGTGCCAGTGGGGGCGACAGGAGAGAATTC.

Note on this clone: Other DNA sequences in this specimen translate into the identical CDR3. The chain combines TRBV7-2 with TRBJ2-3; TRBD2 aligns across 9 bases. With V trimmed by 1 base and J by 3 bases, 2 bases remained unmatched. This CDR3 is 15 amino acids long. Germline V lookup: CDR1 SGHTA, CDR2 FQGNSA. The CDR3 DNA reads TGTGCCAGCAGCTTAGGGCTAGCGGGGACAGATACGCAGTATTTT. Translating gives CASSLGLAGTDTQYF.

The chain employs TRBV6-1 and TRBJ2-5; D is possibly TRBD1 (5 bases). The V gene's germline CDR1 is MNHNS and CDR2 SASEGT. This CDR3 has 13 residues. V was pared by 8 bases and J by 5 bases, with 15 bases between. This chain's CDR3 is CASSALQVETQYF. DNA of the CDR3: TGTGCCAGCTCCGCTTTACAGGTGGAGACCCAGTACTTC.

This clone was recorded once. The rearrangement joins TRBV19 to TRBJ2-7, with D unresolved. Deletions cut 3 bases from V and 7 bases from J, with 22 bases between. Germline V gene data show CDR1 as LNHDA and CDR2 as SQIVND (reference sequence). The CDR3 covers 16 residues. The CDR3 bases are TGTGCCAGTAGTATGACCTCGACCTACAAATCGCCGGAGCAGTACTTC. Translation: CASSMTSTYKSPEQYF. The variable domain in full, completed from reference TRBV19 and TRBJ2-7, reads DGGITQSPKYLFRKEGQNVTLSCEQNLNHDAMYWYRQDPGQGLRLIYYSQIVNDFQKGDIAEGYSVSREKKESFPLTVTSAQKNPTAFYLCASSMTSTYKSPEQYFGPGTRLTVT.

The chain couples TRBV9 to TRBJ1-6; 8 bases are shared with TRBD1. There are 15 residues in the CDR3. Germline CDR1 reads SGDLS; CDR2 reads YYNGEE. Unmatched junction bases numbered 6, after V lost 3 bases and J lost 7 bases. The CDR3 here is CASSEAGQVNSPLHF. For the CDR3, the DNA is TGTGCCAGCAGCGAGGCGGGACAGGTGAATTCACCCCTCCACTTT. Full variable domain (rest looked up from reference TRBV9 and TRBJ1-6): DSGVTQTPKHLITATGQRVTLRCSPRSGDLSVYWYQQSLDQGLQFLIQYYNGEERAKGNILERFSAQQFPDLHSELNLSSLELGDSALYFCASSEAGQVNSPLHFGNGTRLTVT.

The chain carries TRBV5-6 and TRBJ1-4, with 7 bases that match TRBD1. The V gene's germline CDR1 is SGHDT and CDR2 YYEEEE. The length of the CDR3 is 12 residues. V trimming: 3 bases; J trimming: 13 bases; junction bases outside the gene matches: 6. The CDR3 protein is CASSSDRVVLFF. Written as DNA, the CDR3 is TGTGCCAGCAGCTCCGACAGGGTGGTACTGTTTTTT.

This sequence joins TRBV28 and TRBJ2-3; 8 bases are a match to TRBD2. There are 15 residues in the CDR3. V lost 11 bases, J lost 0 bases, and 10 bases stayed unmatched. The germline gives CDR1 MDHEN, CDR2 SYDVKM. The CDR3: CAVLSGTRSTDTQYF. In nucleotides, the CDR3 is TGTGCCGTCCTTTCCGGGACTAGAAGCACAGATACGCAGTATTTT.

DNA for the CDR3: TGTGCCAGCAGCTTCCGAAAGGGCACAGATACGCAGTATTTT. Translation gives CASSFRKGTDTQYF. This chain links TRBV11-2 with TRBJ2-3; D remains ambiguous. Germline CDR1 SGHAT, CDR2 FQNNGV. Trimming removed 3 bases from V and 1 base from J, with 8 bases in between. CDR3 length equals 14 residues.

This CDR3 reads CASKNRVESTEAFF. The CDR3 nucleotides read TGTGCCAGTAAAAACAGGGTGGAGAGCACTGAAGCTTTCTTT. The chain couples TRBV19 to TRBJ1-1; D is perhaps TRBD1 (6 bases). Trimming took 7 bases from V and 4 from J, leaving 16 bases between them. CDR1 and CDR2 (germline): LNHDA, SQIVND (reference sequence). The CDR3 has 14 residues.

J is TRBJ1-5 and V is TRBV2, with D possibly being TRBD1 (5 bases). Germline V CDR1 and CDR2: SNHLY, FYNNEI. This CDR3 is 14 amino acids long. Trimming pared 1 base from V and 3 bases from J, leaving 7 bases between. The CDR3 spells CASSEGQTNQPQHF. The CDR3 DNA sequence: TGTGCCAGCAGTGAAGGACAGACCAATCAGCCCCAGCATTTT. The full variable domain, in which reference TRBV2 and TRBJ1-5 provide the parts outside the CDR3, is EPEVTQTPSHQVTQMGQEVILRCVPISNHLYFYWYRQILGQKVEFLVSFYNNEISEKSEIFDDQFSVERPDGSNFTLKIRSTKLEDSAMYFCASSEGQTNQPQHFGDGTRLSIL.

The rearrangement joins TRBV10-3 to TRBJ2-7, with 9 bases identical to TRBD1. V shed 6 bases, J shed 6 bases, and the junction held 9 bases outside the gene matches. This CDR3 contains 14 residues. The germline gives CDR1 ENHRY, CDR2 SYGVKD. CDR3 sequence (DNA): TGTGCCATCAGGGAGGGTGGGACAGGGACCGAGCAGTACTTC. It is translated as CAIREGGTGTEQYF.

V gene TRBV28 combines with J gene TRBJ2-4, with a possible D match to TRBD1 (5 bases). Looked up from germline, CDR1 is MDHEN and CDR2 is SYDVKM. The CDR3 is 17 amino acids. Trimming left V 3 bases short and J 2 bases short, with 17 bases between. The CDR3 here is CASSLVAGLMSKNIQYF. The DNA for the CDR3 is TGTGCCAGCAGTTTGGTGGCAGGGCTAATGTCCAAAAACATTCAGTACTTC.

V usage is TRBV10-3 and J usage is TRBJ2-1; D is unresolved. Germline CDR1 and CDR2: ENHRY and SYGVKD. Deletions cut 9 bases from V and 0 bases from J, with 3 bases between. This CDR3 comprises 11 residues. CDR3 in amino acids: CAMGSYNEQFF. As DNA, the CDR3 is TGTGCCATGGGCTCCTACAATGAGCAGTTCTTC.

This clone came up once. The chain couples TRBV28 to TRBJ1-2; D may be TRBD1 (6 bases). This CDR3 has 15 amino acids. Germline CDR1 and CDR2: MDHEN and SYDVKM. With 5 bases removed from V and 4 bases from J, the gap between germline ends came to 17 bases. The DNA of the CDR3 is TGTGCCAGCAGTCCCTCACAGGGAGGAAGCTATGGCTACACCTTC. Residues: CASSPSQGGSYGYTF.

The rearrangement uses TRBV25-1 and TRBJ1-5, with D uncertain. The V gene lost 5 bases and the J gene lost 8 bases, with 22 bases spanning the gap. The CDR3 is 16 amino acids. Germline V gene sequence: CDR1 MGHDK, CDR2 SYGVNS. As DNA, the CDR3 is TGTGCCAGCAGTCCTACTTTAGAGGGATGGGGTAAGCCCCAGCATTTT. Protein product: CASSPTLEGWGKPQHF.

V is TRBV7-9 and J is TRBJ1-6; maybe TRBD1 (5 bases). Germline V gene data show CDR1 as SEHNR and CDR2 as FQNEAQ (reference sequence). The V end lost 0 bases, the J end lost 3 bases, and 9 bases lay between the germline ends. The CDR3 contains 16 residues. Here the CDR3 DNA reads TGTGCCAGCAGCTTAGCTGGGGGAGGCTATAATTCACCCCTCCACTTT. It translates to CASSLAGGGYNSPLHF.

This sequence joins TRBV11-3 and TRBJ2-2; 9 bases agree with TRBD2. Per the germline V gene, CDR1 is SGHNT and CDR2 is YENEEA. The V gene end was trimmed by 5 bases and the J gene end by 3 bases; junction bases not matched to a gene: 4. This CDR3 is built from 15 residues. The CDR3 nucleotides read TGTGCCAGCAGCCCGGGACTAGCCCACACCGGGGAGCTGTTTTTT. Protein sequence: CASSPGLAHTGELFF.

V gene TRBV4-1 combines with J gene TRBJ1-1, with D maybe TRBD1 (6 bases). The CDR3 totals 15 residues. V gave up 0 bases and J gave up 3 bases, with 11 bases separating them. The germline V gene has CDR1 MGHRA and CDR2 YSYEKL. The CDR3 region is CASSQERQGYTEAFF. DNA for the CDR3: TGCGCCAGCAGCCAAGAGAGGCAGGGGTACACTGAAGCTTTCTTT.

This chain joins TRBV19 and TRBJ1-6; D ambiguous. The CDR3 has 17 amino acids. Germline lookup yields CDR1 LNHDA and CDR2 SQIVND (reference sequence). V lost 4 bases and J lost 9, with 22 bases in between. The CDR3 reads CASSSGPDQGLGSPLHF. The CDR3, as DNA: TGTGCCAGTAGTAGCGGGCCGGACCAAGGCTTGGGTTCACCCCTCCACTTT.

The CDR3 DNA reads TGTGCCAGCAGCCGGTCCCAGGTATCTTGGAACACTGAAGCTTTCTTT. As protein: CASSRSQVSWNTEAFF. The rearrangement uses TRBV4-2 and TRBJ1-1; D gene unclear. The V end lost 4 bases, the J end lost 1 base, and 16 bases lay between the germline ends. Germline-derived CDR1 and CDR2 are LGHNA and YNFKEQ. The CDR3 sequence is 16 residues long.